Below are 18 T cell receptor beta chains sequenced from a single sample in a study of molecular identifiers for immune sequencing clone quantification. A single record per CDR3 protein comes from TCRdb applying MiXCR to the PCR reads. Of about 36,000 distinct CDR3 sequences listed, under 20% are singletons. Sequencing was done on a sample of naive CD8+ T cells from blood, with Jurkat cell RNA spiked in. The subset denotes: FACS-sorted CD8+CD4-CCR7+CD45RA+ naive T cells. These receptors were collected from a human donor in good health. Some libraries in this study had Jurkat cell RNA spiked in.

The sample holds many counts of this clonotype. The V gene is TRBV10-1, the J gene TRBJ2-7, with a possible D match to TRBD2 (6 bases). Trimming removed 8 bases from V and 4 bases from J, with 12 bases in between. Germline V gene lookup returns CDR1 WNHNN and CDR2 SYGVQD (reference sequence). The CDR3 is 12 amino acids. The CDR3 spells CASRDFQYEQYF. CDR3 nucleotides: TGCGCCAGCCGGGACTTCCAGTACGAGCAGTACTTC.

This clonotype was seen a single time. A read error is possible here, since a much larger clone lies one base away. The chain joins TRBV28 to TRBJ2-7; 7 bases map to TRBD2. The CDR3 totals 15 residues. V lost 3 bases to trimming and J lost 5 bases; unmatched junction nucleotides: 10. Germline lookup yields CDR1 MDHEN and CDR2 SYDVKM. The CDR3 region is CASSLFLAGANEQYF. The CDR3 DNA reads as TGTGCCAGCAGTTTGTTTCTTGCGGGAGCCAACGAGCAGTACTTC.

The chain carries TRBV28 and TRBJ2-5, with 7 bases lining up with TRBD1. From germline, CDR1 is MDHEN and CDR2 SYDVKM. The CDR3 has 15 amino acids. The J segment lost 2 bases and the V segment lost 5 bases, leaving 8 bases of the junction unmatched. The CDR3 region has the DNA TGTGCCAGCAGTCTGAGGACAGGCATACAAGAGACCCAGTACTTC. This sequence encodes CASSLRTGIQETQYF. Filled out from reference TRBV28 and TRBJ2-5, the complete variable domain reads DVKVTQSSRYLVKRTGEKVFLECVQDMDHENMFWYRQDPGLGLRLIYFSYDVKMKEKGDIPEGYSVSREKKERFSLILESASTNQTSMYLCASSLRTGIQETQYFGPGTRLLVL.

This rearrangement joins TRBV20-1 to TRBJ1-2; TRBD1 matches at 9 bases. Germline V gives CDR1 DFQATT, CDR2 SNEGSKA (reference sequence). Unmatched junction bases numbered 9, after V lost 5 bases and J lost 8 bases. The CDR3 totals 13 residues. The DNA of the CDR3 is TGCAGTGCTCCCCGACAGGGGGAGGGAGGCTACACCTTC. Amino acids: CSAPRQGEGGYTF.

This clonotype was detected ten times or more. The chain carries TRBV3-1 and TRBJ2-3; D gene unclear. This CDR3 is 12 amino acids long. Germline CDR1 and CDR2: LGHDT and YNNKEL (reference sequence). Between the trimmed V and J ends, which lost 6 bases and 10 bases, there was a span of 14 bases. The CDR3, as DNA: TGTGCCAGCAGTCACCCGAGGTCGGCGCAGTATTTT. It is translated as CASSHPRSAQYF.

On this clonotype itself: A much larger clone differs from this one at a single base, so this may be a read error. The V call is TRBV5-1, the J call TRBJ2-1; D may be TRBD1 (6 bases). The V gene's germline CDR1 is SGHRS and CDR2 YFSETQ. This CDR3 contains 12 residues. This chain's CDR3 is CASSPSGTRKLF. CDR3 bases: TGCGCCAGCAGCCCGTCCGGGACAAGGAAGCTCTTC.

This clonotype was counted ten times or more. The chain recombines TRBV9 with TRBJ2-4; D is possibly TRBD2 (5 bases). Germline CDR1 SGDLS, CDR2 YYNGEE. V lost 0 bases, J lost 0 bases, and 10 bases lay in between. The CDR3 has 16 residues. The CDR3 DNA is TGTGCCAGCAGCGTAGGTCTCGGGATAGCCAAAAACATTCAGTACTTC. Protein sequence: CASSVGLGIAKNIQYF.

This clonotype was seen ten or more times. The rearrangement links TRBV6-2 or TRBV6-3 to TRBJ2-5, with D tentatively TRBD1 (6 bases). The CDR3 has 12 amino acids. The V gene's germline CDR1 is MNHEY and CDR2 SVGEGT. The germline V and J ends were trimmed by 7 bases and 7 bases, with 13 bases remaining between them. CDR3 nucleotide sequence: TGTGCCAGCACCGGGACATTGGGGACCCAGTACTTC. This encodes CASTGTLGTQYF.

This clonotype appeared once. A read error may be the cause here, since a much bigger clone is one base away. This chain uses TRBV5-6 with TRBJ2-5; TRBD1 might be the D (6 bases). Germline CDR1 is SGHDT and CDR2 is YYEEEE. This CDR3 contains 15 residues. The CDR3 nucleotides are TGTGCCAGCAGCTACCTCCGGGACAACGAAGAGACCCGGTACTTC. As protein: CASSYLRDNEETRYF.

This clonotype was observed many times. This chain uses TRBV7-9 with TRBJ2-7; 7 bases map to TRBD2. V lost 1 base and J lost 5; bases outside the gene matches: 5. CDR1 SEHNR and CDR2 FQNEAQ come from the germline V gene (reference sequence). The length of the CDR3 is 14 residues. The CDR3 loop is CASSLGEGPDEQYF. The CDR3 coding sequence is TGTGCCAGCAGCTTAGGGGAGGGCCCAGACGAGCAGTACTTC.

As for this clonotype: A much larger clone lies one base from this, so it may be a read error. This chain connects TRBV10-3 to TRBJ2-6; the D gene is possibly TRBD1 (6 bases). V gave up 11 bases and J gave up 2 bases, with 16 bases separating them. The CDR3 extends over 15 amino acids. Per the germline V gene, CDR1 is ENHRY and CDR2 is SYGVKD. DNA for the CDR3: TGTGCCGTCTTGGACTCAGGGGCTGGGGCCAACGTCCTGACTTTC. Encoded protein: CAVLDSGAGANVLTF.

V gene TRBV29-1 combines with J gene TRBJ2-1; D remains ambiguous. Deletions cut 0 bases from V and 5 bases from J, with 11 bases between. This CDR3 spans 14 amino acids. CDR1 and CDR2 from the germline V gene are SQVTM and ANQGSEA. CDR3 protein: CSVEDQRLNNEQFF. In DNA, the CDR3 is TGCAGCGTTGAAGATCAAAGGCTGAACAATGAGCAGTTCTTC.

In the case of this clonotype: A much larger clone lies a single base off, so this may be a read error. This sequence joins TRBV3-1 and TRBJ1-1; no clear D. CDR1 and CDR2 from the germline V gene are LGHDT and YNNKEL (reference sequence). This CDR3 spans 15 amino acids. V lost 0 bases to trimming and J lost 5 bases, with 13 bases between them. In nucleotides, the CDR3 is TGTGCCAGCAGCCAAGAGATCAGGACGTCGACTGAAGCTTTCTTT. As protein: CASSQEIRTSTEAFF. Looking up the rest from reference TRBV3-1 and TRBJ1-1 gives the full variable domain: DTAVSQTPKYLVTQMGNDKSIKCEQNLGHDTMYWYKQDSKKFLKIMFSYNNKELIINETVPNRFSPKSPDKAHLNLHINSLELGDSAVYFCASSQEIRTSTEAFFGQGTRLTVV.

Ten or more counts support this clonotype. V is TRBV27 and J is TRBJ2-1, with unresolved D. V gave up 10 bases and J gave up 4 bases, with 14 bases separating them. Germline V CDR1 and CDR2: MNHEY, SMNVEV (reference sequence). The CDR3 has 13 amino acids. The CDR3 spells CATSLIGYNEQFF. The CDR3 nucleotides read TGTGCCACCAGCCTGATAGGGTACAATGAGCAGTTCTTC.

V and J are TRBV15 and TRBJ2-3; weak D call: TRBD2 (5 bases). The CDR3 is made up of 14 amino acids. V gave up 6 bases and J gave up 3 bases, with 13 bases separating them. Germline V gene sequence: CDR1 LNHNV, CDR2 YYDKDF (reference sequence). The CDR3: CATSIRGPTDTQYF. CDR3 DNA sequence: TGTGCCACCAGTATTCGGGGTCCGACAGATACGCAGTATTTT.

This clonotype was detected ten times or more. The chain has TRBV19 and TRBJ2-7; D tentatively reads TRBD1 or TRBD2 (5 bases each). Germline CDR1 and CDR2: LNHDA and SQIVND (reference sequence). This CDR3 contains 17 residues. Trimming left V 5 bases short and J 2 bases short, with 22 bases between. The CDR3 reads CASSSLLLRDRAYEQYF. In DNA, the CDR3 is TGTGCCAGTAGTTCCCTACTTCTCCGGGACCGAGCCTACGAGCAGTACTTC. The full variable domain, rest sourced from reference TRBV19 and TRBJ2-7, is DGGITQSPKYLFRKEGQNVTLSCEQNLNHDAMYWYRQDPGQGLRLIYYSQIVNDFQKGDIAEGYSVSREKKESFPLTVTSAQKNPTAFYLCASSSLLLRDRAYEQYFGPGTRLTVT.

In this sample, this clonotype turned up a few times. The J gene is TRBJ2-7, the V gene TRBV14, with 7 bases that match TRBD2. V trimming: 3 bases; J trimming: 3 bases; junction bases outside the gene matches: 2. The germline V gene encodes CDR1 SGHDN and CDR2 FVKESK. This CDR3 has 13 amino acids. CDR3 nucleotides: TGTGCCAGCAGCCATGGACTAGTCTACGAGCAGTACTTC. It is translated as CASSHGLVYEQYF. Looking up the rest from reference TRBV14 and TRBJ2-7 gives the full variable domain: EAGVTQFPSHSVIEKGQTVTLRCDPISGHDNLYWYRRVMGKEIKFLLHFVKESKQDESGMPNNRFLAERTGGTYSTLKVQPAELEDSGVYFCASSHGLVYEQYFGPGTRLTVT.

This clonotype has just one count. V gene TRBV28 combines with J gene TRBJ1-5; possibly TRBD1 for D (6 bases). The germline V gene has CDR1 MDHEN and CDR2 SYDVKM. The V and J ends lost 8 bases and 4 bases respectively, with 18 bases between them. CDR3 length: 15 residues. The chain's CDR3 is CASGYTGLKNQPQHF. CDR3 nucleotide sequence: TGTGCCAGCGGGTACACAGGGTTGAAGAATCAGCCCCAGCATTTT.